This T cell receptor beta chain is from a study of shared clonotypes between healthy human individuals. Positively selected for CCR7, the CD45RO-negative cells used as naive CD8 cells excluded terminally differentiated effector memory CD45RA+ cells. Method: immunoSEQ multiplex PCR; TCRdb's copy keeps in-frame clones and lacks some. The table lists around 2,000,000 clones, about 95% of them singletons. V was cut by 3 bases and J by 9 bases, with 12 bases left in between. The CDR3 loop spans 13 amino acids. In germline, CDR1 is MDHEN, CDR2 SYDVKM. The clonotype originates from a young man in good health. The chain employs TRBV28 and TRBJ2-4; a possible D gene is TRBD1 (6 bases). The sequencing sample was made of naive CD8+ T cells sorted from blood. The CDR3 region has the DNA TGTGCCAGCAGTTTTCCACAGGGCGGCATTCAGTACTTC. Translation gives CASSFPQGGIQYF.